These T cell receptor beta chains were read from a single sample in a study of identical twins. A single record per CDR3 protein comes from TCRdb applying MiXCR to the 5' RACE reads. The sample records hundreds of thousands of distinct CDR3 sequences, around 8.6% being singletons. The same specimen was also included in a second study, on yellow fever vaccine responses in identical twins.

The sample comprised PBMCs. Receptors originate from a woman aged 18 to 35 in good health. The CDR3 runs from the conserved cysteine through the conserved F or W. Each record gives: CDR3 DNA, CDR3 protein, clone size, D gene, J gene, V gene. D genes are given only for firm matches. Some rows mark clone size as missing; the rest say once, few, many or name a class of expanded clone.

DNA: TGTGCCAGCCTCCAAGGGGCGGGGGGCGCTTACAATGAGCAGTTCTTC; CDR3: CASLQGAGGAYNEQFF; size: -; D: TRBD2; J: TRBJ2-1; V: TRBV12-3/TRBV12-4
DNA: TGTGCCAGCAGCCCCTCCGCGGGGGCGGGGAATGAGCAGTTCTTC; CDR3: CASSPSAGAGNEQFF; size: -; D: -; J: TRBJ2-1; V: TRBV6-1
DNA: TGCGCCAGGGACAGGGTCAATCAGCCCCAGCATTTT; CDR3: CARDRVNQPQHF; size: -; D: TRBD1; J: TRBJ1-5; V: TRBV5-1
DNA: TGTGCCAGCAGCGGTCACAGTGACACCGGGGAGCTGTTTTTT; CDR3: CASSGHSDTGELFF; size: -; D: -; J: TRBJ2-2; V: TRBV9
DNA: TGTGCCATCAGTGGCGAGACCTCGGGACGGCCGCTCTCCTACGAGCAGTACTTC; CDR3: CAISGETSGRPLSYEQYF; size: -; D: -; J: TRBJ2-7; V: TRBV10-3
DNA: TGTGCCAGTAGTATGGTAGCATGGGGATACAATGAGCAGTTCTTC; CDR3: CASSMVAWGYNEQFF; size: many; D: -; J: TRBJ2-1; V: TRBV19
DNA: TGCGCCAGCAGCTTCGCTAGCGGGAGGGCTTTGGGCACAGATACGCAGTATTTT; CDR3: CASSFASGRALGTDTQYF; size: few; D: TRBD2; J: TRBJ2-3; V: TRBV5-1
DNA: TGCGCCAGCAGCCGAGACAGGGGTGAAAAACTGTTTTTT; CDR3: CASSRDRGEKLFF; size: many; D: TRBD1; J: TRBJ1-4; V: TRBV5-1
DNA: TGCAGTGCTAGATGGACAGGGTCCTACGAGCAGTACTTC; CDR3: CSARWTGSYEQYF; size: -; D: TRBD1; J: TRBJ2-7; V: TRBV20-1
DNA: TGTGCCACCAGCAGAGAGCCCCGGACGACCGCTAATTCACCCCTCCACTTT; CDR3: CATSREPRTTANSPLHF; size: -; D: -; J: TRBJ1-6; V: TRBV15
DNA: TGTGCCAGCTCACCAGGGTCGGGGACTGAAGCTTTCTTT; CDR3: CASSPGSGTEAFF; size: few; D: -; J: TRBJ1-1; V: TRBV18
DNA: TGTGCCATCAGGACCAGCCTGACAGGGTCCACTGAAGCTTTCTTT; CDR3: CAIRTSLTGSTEAFF; size: many; D: TRBD1; J: TRBJ1-1; V: TRBV10-3
DNA: TGTGCCAGCAGATTACCAGACAGATATGGCTACACCTTC; CDR3: CASRLPDRYGYTF; size: few; D: -; J: TRBJ1-2; V: TRBV28
DNA: TGTGCCAGCAGACCCGACCCGGGCAGGAGGTATGAAGAGACCCAGTACTTC; CDR3: CASRPDPGRRYEETQYF; size: few; D: -; J: TRBJ2-5; V: TRBV28
DNA: TGTGCCAGCAGCTCTACCCTTGACAGGGTATCGAGCACAGATACGCAGTATTTT; CDR3: CASSSTLDRVSSTDTQYF; size: -; D: TRBD1; J: TRBJ2-3; V: TRBV11-1
DNA: TGTGCCAGCAGCGCCTCGTGGGGCCAGCCCCAGCATTTT; CDR3: CASSASWGQPQHF; size: -; D: -; J: TRBJ1-5; V: TRBV7-3
DNA: TGTGCCAGCAGCCCGATCGGACGGGGCCGAGAGCAGTTCTTC; CDR3: CASSPIGRGREQFF; size: few; D: -; J: TRBJ2-1; V: TRBV7-2
DNA: TGTGCCACCAGCAGAGATGGCTCAGGGAATGGGGCCAACGTCCTGACTTTC; CDR3: CATSRDGSGNGANVLTF; size: -; D: -; J: TRBJ2-6; V: TRBV15
DNA: TGTGCCAGCAGCTTGCGGCAAAACTACGAGCAGTACTTC; CDR3: CASSLRQNYEQYF; size: many; D: -; J: TRBJ2-7; V: TRBV5-6
DNA: TGCGCCAGCAGCTTGGTAGGAGGAGAGGTGCGCGAGCAGTACTTC; CDR3: CASSLVGGEVREQYF; size: many; D: -; J: TRBJ2-7; V: TRBV5-1
DNA: TGCGCCAGCAGCTTACGGGGGGAAGAAAAACTGTTTTTT; CDR3: CASSLRGEEKLFF; size: many; D: -; J: TRBJ1-4; V: TRBV5-1
DNA: TGTGCCACCAGTGATTCGGCGAGGGGCGCGAACACCGGGGAGCTGTTTTTT; CDR3: CATSDSARGANTGELFF; size: few; D: -; J: TRBJ2-2; V: TRBV24-1